This T cell receptor (beta chain) was recovered during a study of OX40 agonist ivuxolimab in advanced cancers. Whole-study context: Patients received ivuxolimab, an intravenous treatment, every 2 weeks at 0.01 to 10 mg/kg. Overall study results and limits: Expanded clones belonging to CD8+ T cells outnumbered, on average, those of CD4+. Blood T cells, both CD4+ and CD8+, expanded clonally by week 6 at 0.1 to 3.0 mg/kg.

Libraries were prepared by immunoSEQ multiplex PCR; TCRdb keeps only in-frame clonotypes and omits some of them. Altogether roughly 70,000 clones are present, around 88% being singletons, with the ten largest covering roughly 2.4%. With regard to this clone: What it binds is not known.

Germline V CDR1 and CDR2: SGDLS, YYNGEE. Trimming left V 5 bases short and J 5 bases short, with 13 bases between. This CDR3 has 13 amino acids. This specimen was CD4+ or CD8+ T cells sorted from blood, taken in a trial of the OX40 agonist ivuxolimab. This sequence was found in an adult with an advanced solid tumor such as melanoma, head and neck, liver or kidney cancer. The chain couples TRBV9 to TRBJ2-5; D not resolved. The CDR3 sequence is CASSRSAAETQYF. The CDR3 nucleotides read TGTGCCAGCAGTCGGTCCGCAGCGGAGACCCAGTACTTC.